The present T cell receptor beta chain was sequenced within a study of T cell changes during pregnancy in multiple sclerosis. Produced via immunoSEQ multiplex PCR; TCRdb's table is partial and in-frame only. Among roughly 40,000 clones, over 75% were seen once, and the ten largest hold roughly 4%. The CDR3 runs 15 residues. Germline CDR1 LGHNA, CDR2 YSLEER. V was clipped by 1 base and J by 2 bases, with 12 bases between them. J is TRBJ2-7 and V is TRBV4-3; possible D gene TRBD2, 7 bases. Sequences were derived from CD8+ T cells from peripheral blood mononuclear cells, sampled in the first trimester of pregnancy. The TCR was taken from a female donor with multiple sclerosis, enrolled in a pregnancy study. CDR3 nucleotides: TGCGCCAGCAGCCAAGGCCCGGGGGGCCCCTACGAGCAGTACTTC. It is translated as CASSQGPGGPYEQYF.